The 27 T cell receptor beta chains presented below share a single source sample, sequenced in a study of cytomegalovirus exposure and HLA in healthy donors (dated by TCRdb to the late 2010s). The library was prepared using the immunoSEQ multiplex PCR assay. For the multiplex PCR, a mixture combining 60 forward primers for TCR Vbeta segments and 13 reverse primers for TCR Jbeta segments was used. TCRdb retrieved this table from immuneACCESS and kept in-frame rearrangements only. Not all clones are present; in checked studies, unresolved V genes account for under half, and no reason is known for the remainder. The sample contains 150,000 or so clones, 75% to 80% of them found a single time. The ten largest clones add up to around 2.9% of the sample. The sample was PBMCs. Receptor source: a man aged 40-50 years in good health and CMV-seropositive.

The J gene is TRBJ2-3, the V gene TRBV5-1; 10 bases are a match to TRBD2. Trimming at V came to 1 base and at J to 1 base, leaving 9 bases not matched to a gene. This CDR3 comprises 18 residues. CDR1 is SGHRS, CDR2 YFSETQ, per germline. The CDR3 coding sequence is TGCGCCAGCAGCTTGTTGCCTAGCGGGAGTGAGGGCACAGATACGCAGTATTTT. It encodes CASSLLPSGSEGTDTQYF.

This clone occurred a few times. The chain couples TRBV5-1 to TRBJ2-7; 10 bases match TRBD1. Germline trimming cut 0 bases from V and 3 bases from J; bases unmatched to any gene: 0. CDR1 is SGHRS, CDR2 YFSETQ, per germline. The CDR3 is 14 amino acids. The CDR3 DNA sequence: TGCGCCAGCAGCTTGGGGACAGGGGGCTACGAGCAGTACTTC. Translation: CASSLGTGGYEQYF.

V usage is TRBV4-1 and J usage is TRBJ2-1; 8 bases agree with TRBD1. The CDR3 consists of 16 residues. The V and J ends lost 4 bases and 2 bases, in that order; junction bases with no gene match: 7. Per the germline V gene, CDR1 is MGHRA and CDR2 is YSYEKL. The DNA of the CDR3 is TGCGCCAGCAGCCCTATTGGGACAGGTACCTACAATGAGCAGTTCTTC. Translating gives CASSPIGTGTYNEQFF.

This chain connects TRBV30 to TRBJ2-7, with a tentative D call TRBD2 (6 bases). Between the trimmed V and J ends, which lost 2 bases and 1 base, there was a span of 9 bases. The CDR3 length is 13 residues. Germline V lookup: CDR1 GTSNPN, CDR2 SVGIG (reference sequence). CDR3 sequence (DNA): TGTGCCTGGAGTATAGGGACTTCCTACGAGCAGTACTTC. Translating it yields CAWSIGTSYEQYF. The entire variable domain, with the rest obtained from reference TRBV30 and TRBJ2-7, is as follows: SQTIHQWPATLVQPVGSPLSLECTVEGTSNPNLYWYRQAAGRGLQLLFYSVGIGQISSEVPQNLSASRPQDRQFILSSKKLLLSDSGFYLCAWSIGTSYEQYFGPGTRLTVT.

The chain recombines TRBV30 with TRBJ1-5, with a weak D call TRBD1 (6 bases). V lost 4 bases and J 1 base, leaving 14 bases between the germline ends. Germline assignment: CDR1 GTSNPN and CDR2 SVGIG (reference sequence). The CDR3 extends over 15 amino acids. CDR3: CAWTRGGGSNQPQHF. The CDR3 nucleotides are TGTGCCTGGACCCGGGGGGGCGGCAGCAATCAGCCCCAGCATTTT.

The rearrangement links TRBV6-5 to TRBJ2-5; 9 nucleotides agree with TRBD1. Germline CDR1 and CDR2: MNHEY and SVGAGI. The CDR3 loop spans 14 amino acids. Germline trimming cut 1 base from V and 4 bases from J; bases unmatched to any gene: 1. CDR3 coding DNA: TGTGCCAGCAGTTACTACAGGGGGCGAGAGACCCAGTACTTC. Its translation: CASSYYRGRETQYF.

The chain uses TRBV4-1 and TRBJ1-2, with 7 bases that match TRBD1. The V gene's germline CDR1 is MGHRA and CDR2 YSYEKL. Trimming removed 1 base from V and 8 bases from J; junction bases left unmatched: 7. The CDR3 extends over 14 amino acids. CDR3 in DNA: TGCGCCAGCAGCCAAGCAGGGGGAGGAGGCGGCTACACCTTC. Its translation: CASSQAGGGGGYTF.

The chain uses TRBV5-4 and TRBJ2-1, with D possibly being TRBD1 (6 bases). The V gene lost 4 bases and the J gene lost 1 base, with 12 bases spanning the gap. In germline, CDR1 is SGHNT, CDR2 YYREEE (reference sequence). CDR3 length: 15 residues. The CDR3 spells CASSPSGQSYNEQFF. The CDR3 DNA reads TGTGCCAGCAGCCCCTCTGGACAGTCCTACAATGAGCAGTTCTTC.

The chain has TRBV28 and TRBJ1-5; a weak D match, TRBD1 (5 bases). Germline V lookup: CDR1 MDHEN, CDR2 SYDVKM. The ends were cut back, 6 bases at V and 4 bases at J, with 16 bases in the middle. CDR3 length equals 15 residues. The CDR3 nucleotides are TGTGCCAGCAGCCGCAGACAGAGCCCTAATCAGCCCCAGCATTTT. It encodes CASSRRQSPNQPQHF.

V usage is TRBV9 and J usage is TRBJ2-1, with 13 bases matching TRBD2. Per germline, CDR1 SGDLS and CDR2 YYNGEE. After removal of 4 bases from V and 3 bases from J, the junction contained 7 bases not matched to a gene. The CDR3 is made up of 17 amino acids. The CDR3 here is CASSTGTSGKGYNEQFF. CDR3 in DNA: TGTGCCAGCAGCACCGGGACTAGCGGGAAGGGCTACAATGAGCAGTTCTTC.

The chain combines TRBV29-1 with TRBJ1-1; perhaps TRBD1 as D (6 bases). Germline V gives CDR1 SQVTM, CDR2 ANQGSEA. The CDR3 is 16 residues long. V gave up 5 bases and J gave up 0 bases, with 19 bases separating them. The CDR3, as DNA: TGCAGCGTTAGAAGACAGGCCGGAGGCATGAACACTGAAGCTTTCTTT. Amino acid sequence: CSVRRQAGGMNTEAFF.

The chain combines TRBV10-2 with TRBJ2-6, with a weak D call TRBD1 (6 bases). With 5 bases removed from V and 2 bases from J, the gap between germline ends came to 10 bases. There are 15 residues in the CDR3. Germline CDR1 and CDR2: WSHSY and SAAADI. In DNA, the CDR3 is TGCGCCAGCAGTCGTACAGGGCCTGGGGCCAACGTCCTGACTTTC. Its protein is CASSRTGPGANVLTF.

The genes are TRBV9 and TRBJ2-5; 7 bases match TRBD2. The V segment lost 3 bases and the J segment 9 bases; nucleotides outside the gene matches: 11. This CDR3 contains 14 residues. The V gene's germline CDR1 is SGDLS and CDR2 YYNGEE. CDR3 region: CASSARGEGAAQYF. The DNA for the CDR3 is TGTGCCAGCAGCGCAAGAGGGGAGGGAGCCGCCCAGTACTTC.

This clone has a handful of counts. The chain recombines TRBV6-5 with TRBJ2-7; 9 positions agree with TRBD2. This CDR3 spans 14 amino acids. Germline loops: CDR1 MNHEY, CDR2 SVGAGI. The V gene end was trimmed by 4 bases and the J gene end by 3 bases; junction bases not matched to a gene: 4. The CDR3 loop is CASSLLAGFYEQYF. The DNA of the CDR3 is TGTGCCAGCAGTTTACTAGCGGGCTTCTACGAGCAGTACTTC.

About this clone itself: Distinct nucleotide sequences in the sample also encode this CDR3. This chain uses TRBV9 with TRBJ2-5, with 13 bases matching TRBD2. With V trimmed by 0 bases and J by 0 bases, 5 bases remained unmatched. CDR3 size: 18 residues. From germline, CDR1 is SGDLS and CDR2 YYNGEE. The CDR3 loop is CASSVGATSGRYQETQYF. The DNA of the CDR3 is TGTGCCAGCAGCGTAGGAGCGACTAGCGGGAGGTACCAAGAGACCCAGTACTTC.

V and J are TRBV30 and TRBJ2-5, with TRBD2 as a possible D gene (6 bases). CDR1 GTSNPN and CDR2 SVGIG come from the germline V gene (reference sequence). The germline V and J ends were trimmed by 5 bases and 4 bases, with 14 bases remaining between them. The CDR3 is 13 amino acids. CDR3 nucleotides: TGTGCCTGGGCCCACAGGCGGGGAGAGACCCAGTACTTC. Protein sequence: CAWAHRRGETQYF.

V gene TRBV5-1 combines with J gene TRBJ2-3; the match to TRBD2 covers 9 bases. Germline CDR1 is SGHRS and CDR2 is YFSETQ. The trim removed 5 bases at V and 4 bases at J, leaving 5 bases unmatched. The CDR3 spans 14 residues. The CDR3: CASRTSGPPDTQYF. CDR3 nucleotide sequence: TGCGCCAGCAGGACTAGCGGTCCCCCAGATACGCAGTATTTT.

DNA of the CDR3: TGTGCCAGCAGTTACCAGACAGGGGGGTTAGAGACCCAGTACTTC. Its translation: CASSYQTGGLETQYF. This chain joins TRBV6-5 and TRBJ2-5; 9 bases align to TRBD1. Trimming took 2 bases from V and 4 from J; bases not matched to a gene: 5. The CDR3 runs 15 residues. Germline assignment: CDR1 MNHEY and CDR2 SVGAGI.

J is TRBJ1-5 and V is TRBV27; D remains ambiguous. The CDR3 is 13 amino acids. Per germline, CDR1 MNHEY and CDR2 SMNVEV (reference sequence). Trimming removed 2 bases at V and 4 bases at J, with 6 bases between. CDR3 DNA sequence: TGTGCCAGCAGTTTACGGGAAAATCAGCCCCAGCATTTT. Translating it yields CASSLRENQPQHF.

As for this clone: This sample includes further DNA sequences coding for the same CDR3. The rearrangement joins TRBV21-1 to TRBJ1-1. TRBV21-1 is labeled a pseudogene. CDR3 length: 13 amino acids. CDR3 nucleotides: TGTGCCAGCAGCACCAAACCGGGTCCTGAAGCTTTCTTT. Its protein is CASSTKPGPEAFF.

V usage is TRBV9 and J usage is TRBJ2-7; TRBD1 is a possible D gene (5 bases). The V gene's germline CDR1 is SGDLS and CDR2 YYNGEE. Trimming pared 0 bases from V and 6 bases from J, leaving 16 bases between. The CDR3 covers 15 residues. CDR3 nucleotides: TGTGCCAGCAGCGTAGACTGGTCAGGGCGGTTCGAGCAGTACTTC. As protein: CASSVDWSGRFEQYF.

The genes are TRBV6-5 and TRBJ1-1; D not resolved. This CDR3 has 13 amino acids. Germline assignment: CDR1 MNHEY and CDR2 SVGAGI. V was clipped by 6 bases and J by 4 bases, with 12 bases between them. The CDR3 nucleotides read TGTGCCAGCAGCCCCCGGGTGGGCACTGAAGCTTTCTTT. Protein sequence: CASSPRVGTEAFF.

V and J are TRBV29-1 and TRBJ1-1; tentatively, D is TRBD1 (5 bases). The V end lost 6 bases, the J end lost 5 bases, and 19 bases lay between the germline ends. Germline V gives CDR1 SQVTM, CDR2 ANQGSEA. The CDR3 consists of 14 residues. CDR3 loop: CSVSLPTDNTEAFF. The CDR3 DNA follows: TGCAGCGTATCGCTTCCGACAGATAATACTGAAGCTTTCTTT.

The chain is built from TRBV5-1 and TRBJ2-7, with 9 bases fitting TRBD2. Germline lookup yields CDR1 SGHRS and CDR2 YFSETQ. The CDR3 sequence is 14 residues long. V dropped 0 bases and J dropped 7; count of bases not matched to a gene: 5. The CDR3 bases are TGCGCCAGCAGCTTGGAGGGACTAGCCGAGGAGCAGTACTTC. Its protein is CASSLEGLAEEQYF.

J is TRBJ2-7 and V is TRBV15, with TRBD2 as a possible D gene (6 bases). The CDR3 runs to 15 residues. The V gene's germline CDR1 is LNHNV and CDR2 YYDKDF (reference sequence). V was cut by 5 bases and J by 0 bases, with 14 bases left in between. The CDR3 DNA follows: TGTGCCACCAGCCAAACTAGCCGACCCTCCTACGAGCAGTACTTC. Its protein is CATSQTSRPSYEQYF.

This clone came up once. The rearrangement joins TRBV7-3 to TRBJ2-1; 7 positions agree with TRBD1. Trimming cost V 1 base and J 4 bases; bases outside gene matches: 7. Germline V gives CDR1 SGHTA, CDR2 FQGTGA. There are 16 residues in the CDR3. CDR3 sequence reads: CASSLKGDRAYNEQFF. Written as DNA, the CDR3 is TGTGCCAGCAGCTTAAAAGGTGACAGGGCATACAATGAGCAGTTCTTC.

The rearrangement joins TRBV5-1 to TRBJ1-4; 7 bases are a match to TRBD1. Looked up from germline, CDR1 is SGHRS and CDR2 is YFSETQ. The trim removed 5 bases at V and 5 bases at J, leaving 3 bases unmatched. The CDR3 is 13 amino acids. CDR3 amino acids: CASSWDSNEKLFF. The CDR3 nucleotides are TGCGCCAGCAGTTGGGACAGCAATGAAAAACTGTTTTTT.